This T cell receptor beta chain was documented in a study of blood T cell repertoires in COVID-19. After removal of 4 bases from V and 6 bases from J, the junction contained 1 base not matched to a gene. Germline assignment: CDR1 SGHRS and CDR2 YFSETQ. CDR3 length: 13 amino acids. The assay was immunoSEQ multiplex PCR, and TCRdb's table has in-frame clones only and misses some. The table lists around 230,000 clones, roughly 88% of them singletons. This chain uses TRBV5-1 with TRBJ2-3; 11 bases match TRBD2. The TCR sequence derives from a man aged 40-55 years with acute or convalescent COVID-19. Sample: peripheral blood. The CDR3 bases are TGCGCCAGCAGCAGGACTAGCGGGGATACGCAGTATTTT. This sequence encodes CASSRTSGDTQYF.